The rows below give T cell receptor beta chains drawn from one sample of a study of T cells in Graves' hyperthyroidism and ophthalmopathy. TCRdb reprocessed the multiplex PCR reads with MiXCR, giving one entry per CDR3 protein. The data contain under 300,000 distinct CDR3 sequences, 14% to 15% of them singletons. Specimen: blood. Receptor source: a middle-aged woman with Graves' hyperthyroidism that later progressed to Graves' ophthalmopathy. The CDR3 runs from the conserved cysteine through the conserved F or W. The D gene is left open where the match is weak. Some rows mark clone size as missing; the rest say once, few, many or name a class of expanded clone.

TRBJ2-2,many,TRBV9,NA,CASSVMTENTGELFF,TGTGCCAGCAGCGTTATGACAGAAAACACCGGGGAGCTGTTTTTT
TRBJ2-5,many,TRBV3-1,NA,CASSRAASYQETQYF,TGTGCCAGCTCCCGGGCCGCCTCGTACCAAGAGACCCAGTACTTC
TRBJ1-1,many,TRBV19,NA,CASSIAWLLNTEAFF,TGTGCCAGTAGTATAGCCTGGCTTCTGAACACTGAAGCTTTCTTT
TRBJ2-3,NA,TRBV29-1,NA,CSVGGGTDTQYF,TGCAGCGTTGGGGGTGGTACAGATACGCAGTATTTT
TRBJ2-2,NA,TRBV10-1,NA,CASSQSLNTGELFF,TGCGCCAGCAGCCAGTCGTTGAACACCGGGGAGCTGTTTTTT
TRBJ2-3,few,TRBV6-1,TRBD1,CASSTRDRLYTQYF,TGTGCCAGCAGTACACGGGACAGGCTGTATACGCAGTATTTT
TRBJ2-7,many,TRBV20-1,NA,CSAREQVLRMPYPYEQYF,TGCAGTGCTAGAGAACAGGTCCTCCGTATGCCCTATCCCTACGAGCAGTACTTC
TRBJ2-5,many,TRBV3-1,NA,CASSQDARGPQETQYF,TGTGCCAGCAGCCAAGATGCCCGGGGCCCCCAAGAGACCCAGTACTTC
TRBJ2-1,NA,TRBV5-4,TRBD2,CASSPGGYSEQFF,TGTGCCAGCAGCCCGGGGGGGTACAGTGAGCAGTTCTTC
TRBJ1-5,NA,TRBV5-6,NA,CASSLAYSPDQPQLF,TGTGCCAGCAGCTTGGCCTACAGCCCTGATCAGCCCCAGCTTTTT
TRBJ1-5,many,TRBV28,NA,CASSLSGSFSVYSNQPQHF,TGTGCCAGCAGTTTATCGGGCAGCTTTTCGGTTTATAGCAATCAGCCCCAGCATTTT
TRBJ2-7,NA,TRBV20-1,TRBD1,CSARRQGAYEQYF,TGCAGTGCTAGACGACAGGGGGCCTACGAGCAGTACTTC
TRBJ1-1,NA,TRBV29-1,NA,CSVAGPENMNTEAFF,TGCAGCGTTGCAGGGCCGGAAAACATGAACACTGAAGCTTTCTTT
TRBJ1-4,many,TRBV6-1,TRBD1,CASSGTGVSLNEKLFF,TGTGCCAGCAGCGGGACAGGGGTTTCCCTTAATGAAAAACTGTTTTTT
TRBJ1-1,many,TRBV20-1,NA,CSARDGLGTEAFF,TGCAGTGCTAGAGATGGCTTGGGTACTGAAGCTTTCTTT
TRBJ2-7,many,TRBV12-3/TRBV12-4,TRBD2,CASSDHTSGGGTEQYF,TGTGCCAGCAGTGACCATACTAGCGGAGGGGGAACCGAGCAGTACTTC
TRBJ1-1,few,TRBV4-1,NA,CASSQDWSVNTEAFF,TGCGCCAGCAGCCAAGATTGGTCTGTGAACACTGAAGCTTTCTTT
TRBJ2-2,many,TRBV28,NA,CASSPLTLILNTGELFF,TGTGCCAGCAGTCCCCTAACGCTAATTTTGAACACCGGGGAGCTGTTTTTT
TRBJ1-3,many,TRBV11-2,NA,CASSSAGRSNTIYF,TGTGCCAGCAGCTCGGCAGGGCGGTCGAACACCATATATTTT
TRBJ1-1,many,TRBV2,TRBD1,CASRGGTGEYTEAFF,TGTGCCAGCAGAGGCGGGACAGGGGAGTACACTGAAGCTTTCTTT
TRBJ2-2,NA,TRBV7-3,NA,CASRYQGKGGELFF,TGTGCCAGCAGATATCAGGGAAAAGGGGGGGAGCTGTTTTTT
TRBJ2-2,many,TRBV19,NA,CASSPGLFPGELFF,TGTGCCAGTAGTCCGGGGTTGTTCCCCGGGGAGCTGTTTTTT
TRBJ2-3,NA,TRBV9,TRBD2,CASSVGGSRGDTQYF,TGCGCCAGCAGCGTCGGCGGGAGCCGCGGAGATACGCAGTATTTT
TRBJ2-7,NA,TRBV6-4,TRBD2,CASSDVAGGIHEQYF,TGTGCCAGCAGTGACGTGGCGGGAGGAATTCACGAGCAGTACTTC
TRBJ2-7,many,TRBV7-9,TRBD2,CASSPPPLRGSDYEQYF,TGTGCCAGCAGCCCACCTCCACTCCGCGGGAGTGACTACGAGCAGTACTTC
TRBJ1-5,few,TRBV4-1,NA,CASSQPWTDSNQPQHF,TGCGCCAGCAGCCAACCGTGGACAGATAGCAATCAGCCCCAGCATTTT
TRBJ2-7,many,TRBV28,TRBD1,CASSQETGAYEQYF,TGTGCCAGCAGTCAAGAGACAGGGGCCTACGAGCAGTACTTC
TRBJ1-2,many,TRBV28,TRBD1,CASTKQGSGYTF,TGTGCCAGCACCAAACAGGGGTCGGGCTACACCTTC
TRBJ1-6,many,TRBV11-2,NA,CASSSHRLPGSKPRGPPLHF,TGTGCCAGCAGCTCCCACCGTCTCCCGGGGAGCAAACCACGCGGTCCACCCCTCCACTTT
TRBJ1-4,NA,TRBV18,NA,CASSPLDGASGEKLFF,TGTGCCAGCTCACCACTGGACGGGGCGTCTGGGGAAAAACTGTTTTTT
TRBJ2-1,many,TRBV7-6,TRBD1,CASSLSPRSDRGHYNEQFF,TGTGCCAGCAGCTTAAGCCCCCGTTCCGACAGGGGCCATTACAATGAGCAGTTCTTC
TRBJ2-1,many,TRBV9,TRBD2,CASSAGLAGSYNEQFF,TGTGCCAGCAGCGCAGGACTAGCGGGATCCTACAATGAGCAGTTCTTC
TRBJ1-1,many,TRBV6-5,NA,CASSYVPRLGSEAFF,TGTGCCAGCAGTTACGTCCCGCGTCTGGGCTCTGAAGCTTTCTTT
TRBJ2-3,NA,TRBV5-4,NA,CASSLGLAYPDTQYF,TGTGCCAGCAGCCTGGGGCTAGCGTACCCAGATACGCAGTATTTT
TRBJ2-1,few,TRBV4-1,NA,CASSQEDSGPFYNEQFF,TGCGCCAGCAGCCAAGAGGATAGCGGACCGTTCTACAATGAGCAGTTCTTC
TRBJ2-1,many,TRBV6-5,NA,CASSYPSSYNEQFF,TGTGCCAGCAGTTACCCTTCCTCCTACAATGAGCAGTTCTTC
TRBJ2-3,many,TRBV20-1,TRBD2,CSARGAGVLTDTQYF,TGCAGTGCTAGAGGGGCGGGAGTACTCACAGATACGCAGTATTTT
TRBJ1-5,many,TRBV19,NA,CASSTHRELGQPQHF,TGTGCCAGTAGTACACACAGGGAGCTGGGGCAGCCCCAGCATTTT
TRBJ2-7,many,TRBV3-1,NA,CASSQDRGTYEQYF,TGTGCCAGCAGCCAAGACCGCGGAACCTACGAGCAGTACTTC
TRBJ1-5,NA,TRBV4-1,NA,CASSQRSGINQPQHF,TGCGCCAGCAGCCAAAGGTCGGGAATCAATCAGCCCCAGCATTTT
TRBJ2-5,NA,TRBV20-1,NA,CSARVGVNQETQYF,TGCAGTGCTAGAGTAGGAGTCAACCAAGAGACCCAGTACTTC
TRBJ2-1,many,TRBV11-2,TRBD2,CASSFSGDSYNEQFF,TGTGCCAGCAGCTTTAGCGGGGATTCCTACAATGAGCAGTTCTTC
TRBJ1-4,many,TRBV6-2/TRBV6-3,TRBD1,CASSDPWTGREKLFF,TGTGCCAGCAGCGATCCTTGGACAGGGCGCGAAAAACTGTTTTTT
TRBJ2-1,many,TRBV24-1,TRBD1,CATSDLGQGGYNEQFF,TGTGCCACCAGTGACTTGGGACAGGGAGGATACAATGAGCAGTTCTTC
TRBJ2-7,many,TRBV6-5,NA,CASSYSGGGLGEQYF,TGTGCCAGCAGTTACTCGGGTGGGGGTTTAGGGGAGCAGTACTTC
TRBJ1-1,few,TRBV5-1,NA,CASTSMDPGTEAFF,TGCGCCAGCACCAGCATGGATCCAGGGACTGAAGCTTTCTTT
TRBJ2-3,many,TRBV6-2/TRBV6-3,NA,CASSTRGDFGTDTQYF,TGTGCCAGCAGTACCAGGGGGGATTTCGGCACAGATACGCAGTATTTT
TRBJ1-6,NA,TRBV20-1,NA,CSAILRGSSDNPPLHF,TGCAGTGCTATTTTAAGGGGGAGCTCCGATAATCCACCCCTCCACTTT
TRBJ2-7,many,TRBV13,NA,CASSLGGRNYEQYF,TGTGCCAGCAGCTTAGGCGGGAGAAACTACGAGCAGTACTTC
TRBJ2-5,many,TRBV27,NA,CAPGPIKEETQYF,TGTGCCCCAGGACCCATTAAGGAGGAGACCCAGTACTTC
TRBJ2-3,many,TRBV3-1,NA,CASSQEAAAGDTQYF,TGTGCCAGCAGCCAAGAGGCGGCAGCGGGAGATACGCAGTATTTT
TRBJ1-1,many,TRBV5-8,NA,CASSLAPGRMNTEAFF,TGTGCCAGCAGCTTGGCCCCAGGACGAATGAACACTGAAGCTTTCTTT
TRBJ2-1,many,TRBV7-3,NA,CASSLNRHSEQFF,TGTGCCAGCAGCTTAAATCGCCACAGTGAGCAGTTCTTC
TRBJ1-3,NA,TRBV7-9,NA,CASSNTAYREAGNTIYF,TGTGCCAGCAGCAACACGGCTTACAGGGAGGCAGGAAACACCATATATTTT
TRBJ2-5,many,TRBV18,NA,CASSPPSTAQETQYF,TGTGCCAGCTCACCACCGTCCACGGCACAAGAGACCCAGTACTTC
TRBJ2-7,NA,TRBV20-1,TRBD2,CSARTSGSSEQYF,TGCAGTGCTCGGACTAGCGGGAGCTCGGAGCAGTACTTC
TRBJ2-4,NA,TRBV4-1,NA,CANSQADLAKNIQYF,TGCGCCAACAGCCAGGCAGACTTAGCCAAAAACATTCAGTACTTC
TRBJ1-6,NA,TRBV10-1,NA,CASKGDPNSPLHF,TGCGCCAGCAAGGGGGACCCAAATTCACCCCTCCACTTT
TRBJ2-7,few,TRBV28,TRBD1,CASRPYRGQNEQYF,TGTGCCAGCAGACCCTACAGGGGGCAAAACGAGCAGTACTTC